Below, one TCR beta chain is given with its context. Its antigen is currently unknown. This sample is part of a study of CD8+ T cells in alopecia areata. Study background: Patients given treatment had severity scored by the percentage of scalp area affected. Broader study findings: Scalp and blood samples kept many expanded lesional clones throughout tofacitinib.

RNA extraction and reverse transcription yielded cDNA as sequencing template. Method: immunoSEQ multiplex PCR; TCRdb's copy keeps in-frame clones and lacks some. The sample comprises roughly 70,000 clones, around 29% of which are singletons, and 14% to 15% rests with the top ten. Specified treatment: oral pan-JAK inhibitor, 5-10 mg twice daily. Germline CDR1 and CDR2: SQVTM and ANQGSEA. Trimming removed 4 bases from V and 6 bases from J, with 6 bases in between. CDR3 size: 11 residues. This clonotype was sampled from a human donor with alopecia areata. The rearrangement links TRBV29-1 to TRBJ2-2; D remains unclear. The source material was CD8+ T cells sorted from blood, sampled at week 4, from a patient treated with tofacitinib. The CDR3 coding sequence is TGCAGCGTTGGAACCGCCGGGGAGCTGTTTTTT. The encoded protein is CSVGTAGELFF.